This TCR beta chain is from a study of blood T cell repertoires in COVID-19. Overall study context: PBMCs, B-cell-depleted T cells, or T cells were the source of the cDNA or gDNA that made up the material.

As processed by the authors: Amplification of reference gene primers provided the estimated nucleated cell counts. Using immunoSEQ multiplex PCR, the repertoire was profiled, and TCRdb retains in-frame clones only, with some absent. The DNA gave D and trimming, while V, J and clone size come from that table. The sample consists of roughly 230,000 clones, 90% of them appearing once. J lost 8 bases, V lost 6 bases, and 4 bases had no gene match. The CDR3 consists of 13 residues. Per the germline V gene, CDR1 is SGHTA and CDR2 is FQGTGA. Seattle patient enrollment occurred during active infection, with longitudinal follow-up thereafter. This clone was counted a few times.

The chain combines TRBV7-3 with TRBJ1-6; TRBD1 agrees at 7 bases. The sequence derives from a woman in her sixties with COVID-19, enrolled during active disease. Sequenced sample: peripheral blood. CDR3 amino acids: CASRYQGDSPLHF. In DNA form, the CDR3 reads TGTGCCAGCAGGTACCAGGGGGATTCACCCCTCCACTTT.